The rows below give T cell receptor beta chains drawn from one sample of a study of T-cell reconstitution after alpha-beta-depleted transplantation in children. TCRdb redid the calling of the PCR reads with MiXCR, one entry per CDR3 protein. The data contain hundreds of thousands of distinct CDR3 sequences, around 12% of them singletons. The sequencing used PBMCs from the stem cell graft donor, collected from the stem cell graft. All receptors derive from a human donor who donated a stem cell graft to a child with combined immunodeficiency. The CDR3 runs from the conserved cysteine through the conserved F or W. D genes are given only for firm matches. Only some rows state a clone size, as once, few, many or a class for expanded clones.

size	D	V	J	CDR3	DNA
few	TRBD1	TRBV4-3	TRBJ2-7	CASSQDGTGGSYEQYF	TGCGCCAGCAGCCAAGACGGGACAGGGGGATCCTACGAGCAGTACTTC
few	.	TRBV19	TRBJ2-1	CASSPEGHDEQFF	TGTGCCAGTAGCCCGGAAGGACACGACGAGCAGTTCTTC
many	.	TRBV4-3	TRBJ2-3	CASSQEDRGDTDTQYF	TGCGCCAGCAGCCAAGAGGACCGAGGGGACACAGATACGCAGTATTTT
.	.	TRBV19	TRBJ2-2	CASSDSGENGELFF	TGTGCCAGTAGTGACTCGGGGGAAAACGGGGAGCTGTTTTTT
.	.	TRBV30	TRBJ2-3	CAWSRQSTDTQYF	TGTGCCTGGAGTCGACAGAGCACAGATACGCAGTATTTT
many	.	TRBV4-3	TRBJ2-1	CASSLGVASNNEQFF	TGCGCCAGCAGCCTCGGTGTAGCCTCTAACAATGAGCAGTTCTTC
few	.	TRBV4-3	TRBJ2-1	CASSHRIEAEQFF	TGCGCCAGCAGCCACCGAATTGAGGCTGAGCAGTTCTTC
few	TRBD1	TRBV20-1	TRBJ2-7	CSASRGRSYEQYF	TGCAGTGCTAGTAGGGGGCGCTCCTACGAGCAGTACTTC
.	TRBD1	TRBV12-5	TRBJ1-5	CASGFQDRSNQPQHF	TGTGCTAGTGGTTTCCAGGACAGGTCGAATCAGCCCCAGCATTTT
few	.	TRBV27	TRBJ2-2	CASSIRGAGELFF	TGTGCCAGCAGTATCAGGGGAGCCGGGGAGCTGTTTTTT
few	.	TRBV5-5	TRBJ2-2	CASNPQGPQVPGELFF	TGTGCCAGCAATCCACAGGGTCCCCAAGTCCCCGGGGAGCTGTTTTTT
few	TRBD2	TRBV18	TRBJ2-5	CASSPRLAGASQETQYF	TGTGCCAGCTCACCCCGGCTAGCGGGCGCCTCACAAGAGACCCAGTACTTC
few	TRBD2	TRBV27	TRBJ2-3	CASSLDRGGASADTQYF	TGTGCCAGCAGTTTAGATCGCGGGGGGGCCTCCGCAGATACGCAGTATTTT
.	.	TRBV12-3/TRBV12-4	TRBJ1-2	CASSFGQGNGYTF	TGTGCCAGCAGTTTCGGGCAGGGAAATGGCTACACCTTC
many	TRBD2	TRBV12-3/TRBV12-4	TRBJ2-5	CASSPGLAGVETQYF	TGTGCCAGCAGCCCAGGACTAGCGGGAGTGGAGACCCAGTACTTC
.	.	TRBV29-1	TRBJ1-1	CSTRTGNTEAFF	TGCAGCACGAGGACTGGAAACACTGAAGCTTTCTTT
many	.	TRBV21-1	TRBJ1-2	CASKGTGGNYGYTF	TGTGCCAGCAAGGGGACAGGTGGGAACTATGGCTACACCTTC
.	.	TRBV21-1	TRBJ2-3	CASSKGGGAGTRSGDTQYF	TGTGCCAGCAGCAAAGGAGGGGGGGCGGGAACCCGGTCTGGAGATACGCAGTATTTT
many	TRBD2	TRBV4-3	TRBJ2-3	CASSLTSGVADTQYF	TGCGCCAGCAGCCTGACTAGCGGGGTCGCAGATACGCAGTATTTT
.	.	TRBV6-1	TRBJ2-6	CASMHQGTGANVLTF	TGTGCCAGCATGCACCAGGGGACTGGGGCCAACGTCCTGACTTTC
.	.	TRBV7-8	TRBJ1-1	CASSFGVRDTEAFF	TGTGCCAGCAGCTTTGGGGTGCGAGACACTGAAGCTTTCTTT
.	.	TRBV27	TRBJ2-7	CASSLMGLDSREQYF	TGTGCCAGCAGTTTAATGGGGTTGGACTCTCGCGAGCAGTACTTC